One and the same sample provided the 31 T cell receptor beta chains below, sequenced in a study of T cell changes during pregnancy in multiple sclerosis (dated by TCRdb to the late 2010s). The library was made by the immunoSEQ multiplex PCR assay. Drawn from immuneACCESS, this table holds only the in-frame rearrangements with V and J called that TCRdb kept. Clones are partly lost; checked studies trace under half to an unresolved V gene and leave the rest unexplained. This sample has 100,000 or so clones in its table, and roughly 90% of those were observed once. Clones ranked in the top ten supply about 3% of the sample. This specimen was peripheral blood, taken after pregnancy. The source of these receptors is a female donor with multiple sclerosis, enrolled in a pregnancy study.

The chain uses TRBV19 and TRBJ2-1, with 7 nucleotides matching TRBD1. In germline, CDR1 is LNHDA, CDR2 SQIVND (reference sequence). J was trimmed by 0 bases and V by 6 bases; bases with no gene match: 8. The CDR3 is made up of 16 amino acids. CDR3: CASRTPGQSSYNEQFF. The CDR3 DNA reads as TGTGCCAGTAGAACTCCGGGACAGAGCTCCTACAATGAGCAGTTCTTC.

The CDR3 sequence: CASSRQTSGFTYEQYF. CDR3 bases: TGTGCCAGTAGTCGACAGACTAGCGGGTTTACCTACGAGCAGTACTTC. This chain links TRBV19 with TRBJ2-7, with TRBD2 matching 10 bases. CDR3 length: 16 residues. The germline gives CDR1 LNHDA, CDR2 SQIVND (reference sequence). The trim removed 5 bases at V and 2 bases at J, leaving 9 bases unmatched.

The J gene is TRBJ1-2, the V gene TRBV6-1; 7 nucleotides align to TRBD1. The V segment lost 9 bases and the J segment 7 bases; nucleotides outside the gene matches: 5. CDR1 is MNHNS and CDR2 is SASEGT in the germline V gene. The CDR3 is 11 residues long. CDR3 in DNA: TGTGCCAGACAGGCAGGGGGTGGCTACACCTTC. This translates into CARQAGGGYTF.

This clone turned up a few times. The rearrangement links TRBV2 to TRBJ1-5; D not certain. The CDR3 totals 15 residues. From germline, CDR1 is SNHLY and CDR2 FYNNEI. V gave up 5 bases and J gave up 9 bases, with 20 bases separating them. Here the CDR3 reads CASSSSEGGLGPQHF. Written as DNA, the CDR3 is TGTGCCAGCAGTTCAAGCGAGGGAGGACTTGGGCCCCAGCATTTT. The variable domain in full, with the rest retrieved from reference TRBV2 and TRBJ1-5, is EPEVTQTPSHQVTQMGQEVILRCVPISNHLYFYWYRQILGQKVEFLVSFYNNEISEKSEIFDDQFSVERPDGSNFTLKIRSTKLEDSAMYFCASSSSEGGLGPQHFGDGTRLSIL.

This clone was recorded once. The V and J genes are TRBV11-2 and TRBJ1-1, with TRBD1 matching over 7 bases. The CDR3 runs to 13 residues. V shed 3 bases, J shed 3 bases, and the junction held 1 base outside the gene matches. In germline, CDR1 is SGHAT, CDR2 FQNNGV. The CDR3: CASSLTGYTEAFF. In DNA, the CDR3 is TGTGCCAGCAGCTTGACAGGGTACACTGAAGCTTTCTTT.

The chain recombines TRBV18 with TRBJ1-6, with 7 bases aligning to TRBD1. The CDR3 is 15 residues long. Germline V CDR1 and CDR2: KGHSH, LQKENI. J gave up 3 bases and V 5 bases, and 4 bases lay outside the gene matches. CDR3 sequence reads: CASSSYRGYNSPLHF. Here the CDR3 DNA reads TGTGCCAGCTCATCCTACAGGGGCTATAATTCACCCCTCCACTTT.

The CDR3 sequence is CSVGTGNQPQHF. CDR3 nucleotides: TGCAGCGTCGGGACAGGGAATCAGCCCCAGCATTTT. This rearrangement joins TRBV29-1 to TRBJ1-5; 9 bases match TRBD1. V trimming: 6 bases; J trimming: 4 bases; junction bases outside the gene matches: 1. The germline CDR1 and CDR2 sequences are SQVTM and ANQGSEA. The CDR3 sequence is 12 residues long.

The V call is TRBV18, the J call TRBJ2-1; 7 positions match TRBD1. This CDR3 is 16 amino acids long. The V segment lost 6 bases and the J segment 3 bases; nucleotides outside the gene matches: 11. Germline V gives CDR1 KGHSH, CDR2 LQKENI. CDR3 sequence: CASSILGQTFYNEQFF. CDR3 nucleotides: TGTGCCAGCTCTATTTTGGGACAGACTTTCTACAATGAGCAGTTCTTC.

The gene calls are TRBV5-1 and TRBJ2-3; a possible D gene is TRBD2 (5 bases). This CDR3 has 15 residues. The ends were cut back, 2 bases at V and 0 bases at J, with 10 bases in the middle. Per germline, CDR1 SGHRS and CDR2 YFSETQ. The CDR3 sequence is CASSLGGLSTDTQYF. The CDR3 DNA reads as TGCGCCAGCAGCTTAGGAGGACTTAGCACAGATACGCAGTATTTT. Full variable domain (outside the CDR3, taken from reference TRBV5-1 and TRBJ2-3): KAGVTQTPRYLIKTRGQQVTLSCSPISGHRSVSWYQQTPGQGLQFLFEYFSETQRNKGNFPGRFSGRQFSNSRSEMNVSTLELGDSALYLCASSLGGLSTDTQYFGPGTRLTVL.

The chain joins TRBV6-4 to TRBJ1-4; D is undetermined. Between the trimmed V and J ends, which lost 10 bases and 5 bases, there was a span of 8 bases. The V gene's germline CDR1 is MRHNA and CDR2 SNTAGT. The CDR3 runs 11 residues. Here the CDR3 reads CATPRNEKLFF. The CDR3 DNA follows: TGTGCCACCCCCAGAAATGAAAAACTGTTTTTT.

The chain links TRBV11-3 to TRBJ2-3; D not certain. V lost 0 bases to trimming and J lost 4 bases, with 5 bases between them. The germline V gene encodes CDR1 SGHNT and CDR2 YENEEA. This CDR3 has 13 amino acids. In nucleotides, the CDR3 is TGTGCCAGCAGCTTAGATCCGGCAGATACGCAGTATTTT. Translated: CASSLDPADTQYF. Full variable domain (rest looked up from reference TRBV11-3 and TRBJ2-3): EAGVVQSPRYKIIEKKQPVAFWCNPISGHNTLYWYLQNLGQGPELLIRYENEEAVDDSQLPKDRFSAERLKGVDSTLKIQPAELGDSAVYLCASSLDPADTQYFGPGTRLTVL.

This chain connects TRBV7-2 to TRBJ2-7; TRBD2 is a possible D gene (6 bases). Germline V lookup: CDR1 SGHTA, CDR2 FQGNSA. The CDR3 is 13 amino acids. Trimming cost V 4 bases and J 7 bases, with 14 bases left between them. The CDR3: CASSWNWGLEQYF. The CDR3 nucleotides are TGTGCCAGCAGCTGGAACTGGGGACTGGAGCAGTACTTC.

This clone was seen a few times. V is TRBV7-8 and J is TRBJ1-2, with 7 bases matching TRBD1. CDR3 length: 13 residues. The V and J ends lost 5 bases and 8 bases, in that order; junction bases with no gene match: 8. Germline V gene data show CDR1 as SGHVS and CDR2 as FQNEAQ. This chain's CDR3 is CASSLRDSHGYTF. The DNA for the CDR3 is TGTGCCAGCAGCCTCCGGGACAGCCACGGCTACACCTTC.

The table lists this clone with a count of one. This chain joins TRBV15 and TRBJ2-6; tentative D call: TRBD2 (6 bases). V lost 3 bases and J 5 bases, leaving 11 bases between the germline ends. This CDR3 has 15 residues. Looked up from germline, CDR1 is LNHNV and CDR2 is YYDKDF (reference sequence). CDR3 sequence (DNA): TGTGCCACCAGCAGTGGGGGGTCGTGGGCCAACGTCCTGACTTTC. It specifies CATSSGGSWANVLTF.

This sequence joins TRBV9 and TRBJ1-2, with 7 bases matching TRBD1. V dropped 0 bases and J dropped 1; count of bases not matched to a gene: 9. The germline V gene encodes CDR1 SGDLS and CDR2 YYNGEE. The CDR3 totals 17 residues. The CDR3 loop reads CASSVGPLRDSNYGYTF. For the CDR3, the DNA is TGTGCCAGCAGCGTAGGGCCCCTCCGGGACAGTAACTATGGCTACACCTTC.

This chain links TRBV27 with TRBJ2-5, with a tentative D call TRBD2 (5 bases). The CDR3 totals 15 residues. Germline V lookup: CDR1 MNHEY, CDR2 SMNVEV (reference sequence). V was pared by 2 bases and J by 3 bases, with 13 bases between. The CDR3 DNA reads as TGTGCCAGCAGTTTAGTGAGGGAGAGGGAAGAGACCCAGTACTTC. This sequence encodes CASSLVREREETQYF.

This chain connects TRBV15 to TRBJ2-7; D is possibly TRBD1 (6 bases). Per germline, CDR1 LNHNV and CDR2 YYDKDF (reference sequence). The ends were cut back, 0 bases at V and 6 bases at J, with 15 bases in the middle. This CDR3 is built from 15 residues. The CDR3 coding sequence is TGTGCCACCAGCAGAGAATCAGGGGTGCTTCTCGAGCAGTACTTC. Translated: CATSRESGVLLEQYF. The whole variable domain, remainder taken from reference TRBV15 and TRBJ2-7, is DAMVIQNPRYQVTQFGKPVTLSCSQTLNHNVMYWYQQKSSQAPKLLFHYYDKDFNNEADTPDNFQSRRPNTSFCFLDIRSPGLGDTAMYLCATSRESGVLLEQYFGPGTRLTVT.

CDR3 in amino acids: CASSQDRAAEQYF. CDR3 bases: TGTGCCAGCTCACAGGACAGGGCAGCCGAGCAGTACTTC. V usage is TRBV18 and J usage is TRBJ2-7, with 8 bases matching TRBD1. The CDR3 loop spans 13 amino acids. Germline assignment: CDR1 KGHSH and CDR2 LQKENI. V dropped 4 bases and J dropped 6; count of bases not matched to a gene: 5.

This clone has just one count. The chain carries TRBV19 and TRBJ2-4, with unresolved D. The V end lost 5 bases, the J end lost 8 bases, and 7 bases lay between the germline ends. Per germline, CDR1 LNHDA and CDR2 SQIVND (reference sequence). The CDR3 is 11 amino acids. The CDR3 coding sequence is TGTGCCAGTAGTTCCCCATACATTCAGTACTTC. Its translation is CASSSPYIQYF.

V and J are TRBV30 and TRBJ2-6; 8 nucleotides agree with TRBD1. The CDR3 contains 16 residues. The V gene's germline CDR1 is GTSNPN and CDR2 SVGIG (reference sequence). J was trimmed by 0 bases and V by 4 bases; bases with no gene match: 5. DNA for the CDR3: TGTGCCTGGAACAGGGGGGAGAGCTCTGGGGCCAACGTCCTGACTTTC. This gives the protein CAWNRGESSGANVLTF.

This chain joins TRBV19 and TRBJ1-5; D may be TRBD1 (5 bases). In germline, CDR1 is LNHDA, CDR2 SQIVND (reference sequence). The CDR3 runs to 14 residues. Between the trimmed V and J ends, which lost 4 bases and 3 bases, there was a span of 10 bases. The CDR3 bases are TGTGCCAGTAGTACCCAGGGTTACAATCAGCCCCAGCATTTT. It translates to CASSTQGYNQPQHF.

The chain combines TRBV11-3 with TRBJ1-3; the D gene is possibly TRBD1 (5 bases). This CDR3 has 13 amino acids. Germline lookup yields CDR1 SGHNT and CDR2 YENEEA. V lost 5 bases and J 8 bases, leaving 13 bases between the germline ends. The CDR3 loop reads CASSPNWGDTIYF. The CDR3 DNA is TGTGCCAGCAGCCCTAACTGGGGGGACACCATATATTTT. Variable domain in full (rest from reference TRBV11-3 and TRBJ1-3): EAGVVQSPRYKIIEKKQPVAFWCNPISGHNTLYWYLQNLGQGPELLIRYENEEAVDDSQLPKDRFSAERLKGVDSTLKIQPAELGDSAVYLCASSPNWGDTIYFGEGSWLTVV.

The V call is TRBV9, the J call TRBJ2-7, with 10 bases fitting TRBD2. V shed 4 bases, J shed 3 bases, and the junction held 7 bases outside the gene matches. Germline CDR1 reads SGDLS; CDR2 reads YYNGEE. The CDR3 runs to 15 residues. The CDR3 DNA reads as TGTGCCAGCAGCCCAACTAGCGGGGTGCGCTACGAGCAGTACTTC. It encodes CASSPTSGVRYEQYF. Complete variable domain (other parts from reference TRBV9 and TRBJ2-7): DSGVTQTPKHLITATGQRVTLRCSPRSGDLSVYWYQQSLDQGLQFLIQYYNGEERAKGNILERFSAQQFPDLHSELNLSSLELGDSALYFCASSPTSGVRYEQYFGPGTRLTVT.

This chain uses TRBV4-1 with TRBJ2-7, with a weak D call TRBD2 (6 bases). This CDR3 region has 16 residues. The V and J ends lost 0 bases and 2 bases respectively, with 14 bases between them. CDR1 is MGHRA and CDR2 is YSYEKL in the germline V gene. For the CDR3, the DNA is TGCGCCAGCAGCCAAGAAACGGCGGGATTAGCCTACGAGCAGTACTTC. Translation gives CASSQETAGLAYEQYF.

The chain combines TRBV25-1 with TRBJ1-6, with TRBD1 matching over 8 bases. After removal of 3 bases from V and 10 bases from J, the junction contained 5 bases not matched to a gene. The germline gives CDR1 MGHDK, CDR2 SYGVNS. The CDR3 is 14 amino acids. Written as DNA, the CDR3 is TGTGCCAGCAGTGATTCACAGGGGGGCTCACCCCTCCACTTT. It codes for CASSDSQGGSPLHF.

This chain links TRBV4-2 with TRBJ1-3; 7 nucleotides line up with TRBD1. J was trimmed by 4 bases and V by 3 bases; bases with no gene match: 6. CDR1 is LGHNA, CDR2 YNFKEQ, per germline. This CDR3 comprises 15 residues. The CDR3 coding sequence is TGTGCCAGCAGCCAGATAACAGGGGCCGGAAACACCATATATTTT. This gives the protein CASSQITGAGNTIYF.

Only one count was recorded for this clone. The rearrangement uses TRBV6-5 and TRBJ1-3; D unresolved. In germline, CDR1 is MNHEY, CDR2 SVGAGI. V was trimmed by 5 bases and J by 4 bases, leaving 15 bases between them. The CDR3 length is 15 residues. The CDR3 DNA follows: TGTGCCAGCAGTCCCGCGCGGATCGCCGGAAACACCATATATTTT. It specifies CASSPARIAGNTIYF.

A few counts support this clone. The chain combines TRBV10-1 with TRBJ1-1, with a tentative D call TRBD1 (6 bases). From germline, CDR1 is WNHNN and CDR2 SYGVQD (reference sequence). The CDR3 length is 13 residues. V gave up 5 bases and J gave up 5 bases, with 12 bases separating them. The CDR3 protein is CASSTGLGTEAFF. CDR3 nucleotide sequence: TGCGCCAGCAGTACAGGGCTAGGAACTGAAGCTTTCTTT.

This chain connects TRBV27 to TRBJ2-3, with D possibly being TRBD2 (5 bases). This CDR3 comprises 15 residues. V lost 8 bases, J lost 2 bases, and 17 bases lay in between. Looked up from germline, CDR1 is MNHEY and CDR2 is SMNVEV (reference sequence). CDR3 region: CASWRGQQPTDTQYF. CDR3 coding DNA: TGTGCCAGCTGGAGAGGGCAGCAACCCACAGATACGCAGTATTTT.

This clone has only a few counts. The CDR3 nucleotides are TGTGCCAGCAGTTCAACCGGGACAGGGATAGCTTTCTTT. This sequence encodes CASSSTGTGIAFF. The chain recombines TRBV6-5 with TRBJ1-1, with TRBD1 matching over 9 bases. Germline V gene lookup returns CDR1 MNHEY and CDR2 SVGAGI. The CDR3 runs 13 residues. Losses at the gene ends were 4 bases for V and 10 bases for J; bases not matched to a gene: 7.

V gene TRBV6-5 combines with J gene TRBJ2-3; tentatively, D is TRBD2 (7 bases). CDR1 is MNHEY, CDR2 SVGAGI, per germline. Between the trimmed V and J ends, which lost 2 bases and 0 bases, there was a span of 12 bases. The CDR3 loop spans 16 amino acids. CDR3 nucleotide sequence: TGTGCCAGCAGTTACCACAGGGAGGGGAGCACAGATACGCAGTATTTT. As protein: CASSYHREGSTDTQYF.